The next 11 T cell receptor beta chains were all read from a single sample in a study of blood T cell repertoires in COVID-19. Sequenced by immunoSEQ multiplex PCR; TCRdb stores in-frame clones only, minus some. Of roughly 200,000 clones in the sample, about 82% were seen once. What was sequenced was PBMCs or T cells enriched from blood (not recorded which). These receptors originate from a woman aged 30 to 39 who had recovered from COVID-19.

The chain is built from TRBV7-3 and TRBJ2-1; 11 bases line up with TRBD2. CDR1 and CDR2 from the germline V gene are SGHTA and FQGTGA. The CDR3 covers 15 residues. The ends lost 4 bases at V and 6 bases at J; junction bases unmatched: 5. The CDR3 loop reads CASSSLAGVTNEQFF. The CDR3, as DNA: TGTGCCAGCAGCTCACTAGCGGGAGTTACCAATGAGCAGTTCTTC.

The rearrangement links TRBV5-4 to TRBJ2-1; no firm D call. V was trimmed by 0 bases and J by 6 bases, leaving 4 bases between them. Germline-derived CDR1 and CDR2 are SGHNT and YYREEE (reference sequence). The CDR3 is made up of 12 amino acids. CDR3 residues: CASSLDSNEQFF. The CDR3 coding sequence is TGTGCCAGCAGCTTGGATAGCAATGAGCAGTTCTTC.

This sequence joins TRBV7-2 and TRBJ2-3; D gene uncertain. This CDR3 has 13 amino acids. CDR1 is SGHTA, CDR2 FQGNSA, per germline. Trimming removed 1 base at V and 6 bases at J, with 8 bases between. The CDR3 reads CASSLGTVDTQYF. The CDR3 region has the DNA TGTGCCAGCAGCTTAGGTACGGTGGATACGCAGTATTTT.

The chain is built from TRBV5-1 and TRBJ2-5, with TRBD2 matching 7 bases. Germline V gives CDR1 SGHRS, CDR2 YFSETQ. V lost 1 base to trimming and J lost 5 bases; unmatched junction nucleotides: 8. CDR3 length: 15 amino acids. DNA of the CDR3: TGCGCCAGCAGCTTGTTTGCGGGAGAACGGGAGACCCAGTACTTC. The encoded protein is CASSLFAGERETQYF.

The rearrangement uses TRBV19 and TRBJ1-2; a weak D match, TRBD1 (5 bases). The CDR3 length is 15 residues. Germline CDR1 and CDR2: LNHDA and SQIVND (reference sequence). With 7 bases removed from V and 2 bases from J, the gap between germline ends came to 17 bases. The CDR3: CASTKSVGGNYGYTF. CDR3 DNA sequence: TGTGCCAGTACCAAATCAGTCGGGGGGAACTATGGCTACACCTTC.

The chain couples TRBV5-3 to TRBJ2-1; D is undetermined. TRBV5-3 is given ORF status, its function remaining uncertain. Trimming shortened V by 0 bases and J by 7 bases, and 5 bases separated the two germline ends. The CDR3 has 12 amino acids. The CDR3 loop reads CARSLALNEQFF. The CDR3, as DNA: TGTGCCAGAAGCTTGGCCTTGAATGAGCAGTTCTTC.

Here the CDR3 reads CASKPGGDKDTQYF. CDR3 nucleotides: TGCGCCAGCAAACCTGGAGGGGATAAGGATACGCAGTATTTT. The V call is TRBV5-1, the J call TRBJ2-3; possibly TRBD2 for D (6 bases). The germline V gene has CDR1 SGHRS and CDR2 YFSETQ. Trimming took 6 bases from V and 6 from J, leaving 17 bases between them. CDR3 length: 14 residues. The full variable domain, with the rest looked up from reference TRBV5-1 and TRBJ2-3, is KAGVTQTPRYLIKTRGQQVTLSCSPISGHRSVSWYQQTPGQGLQFLFEYFSETQRNKGNFPGRFSGRQFSNSRSEMNVSTLELGDSALYLCASKPGGDKDTQYFGPGTRLTVL.

The chain joins TRBV27 to TRBJ2-7; D is possibly TRBD2 (6 bases). The V gene's germline CDR1 is MNHEY and CDR2 SMNVEV (reference sequence). The CDR3 runs to 12 residues. V dropped 7 bases and J dropped 5 bases, with 12 bases sitting between them. CDR3 DNA sequence: TGTGCCAGCATGAGGGGACTCAACGAGCAGTACTTC. Protein product: CASMRGLNEQYF.

This clone showed up just a few times. The chain employs TRBV11-3 and TRBJ2-7; D is perhaps TRBD2 (5 bases). V lost 5 bases to trimming and J lost 3 bases, with 26 bases between them. This CDR3 is 18 amino acids long. The germline CDR1 and CDR2 sequences are SGHNT and YENEEA. The CDR3 coding sequence is TGTGCCAGCAGCACCAGGAATCGGCGAGGGTTCTATGACTACGAGCAGTACTTC. Translation: CASSTRNRRGFYDYEQYF.

The V and J genes are TRBV24-1 and TRBJ2-5; 11 positions agree with TRBD2. V shed 2 bases and J 2 bases; nucleotides not matched to a gene: 6. Germline CDR1 is KGHDR and CDR2 is SFDVKD. CDR3 size: 17 residues. The CDR3 reads CATSDSTGLAVQETQYF. CDR3 DNA sequence: TGTGCCACCAGTGATTCGACGGGACTAGCGGTTCAAGAGACCCAGTACTTC.

The rearrangement links TRBV7-9 to TRBJ2-7, with 8 bases matching TRBD1. This CDR3 region has 14 residues. V lost 3 bases, J lost 5 bases, and 6 bases stayed unmatched. The germline CDR1 and CDR2 sequences are SEHNR and FQNEAQ (reference sequence). CDR3 sequence: CASSLQGALDEQYF. The CDR3 DNA sequence: TGTGCCAGCAGCTTGCAGGGGGCTCTCGACGAGCAGTACTTC.